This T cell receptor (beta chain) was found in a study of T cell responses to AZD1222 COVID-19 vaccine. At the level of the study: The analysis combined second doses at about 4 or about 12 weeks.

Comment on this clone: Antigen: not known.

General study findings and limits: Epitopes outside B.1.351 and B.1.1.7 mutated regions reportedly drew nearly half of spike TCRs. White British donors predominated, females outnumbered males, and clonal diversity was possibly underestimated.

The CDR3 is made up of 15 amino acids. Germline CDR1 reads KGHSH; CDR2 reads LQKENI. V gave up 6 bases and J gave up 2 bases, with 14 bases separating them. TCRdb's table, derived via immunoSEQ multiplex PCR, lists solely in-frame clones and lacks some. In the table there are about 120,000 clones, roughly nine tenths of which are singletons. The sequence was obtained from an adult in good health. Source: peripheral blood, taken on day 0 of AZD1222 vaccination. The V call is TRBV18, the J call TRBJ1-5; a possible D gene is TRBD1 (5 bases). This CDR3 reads CASSQGVQGNQPQHF. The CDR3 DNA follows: TGTGCCAGCTCCCAAGGAGTACAGGGCAATCAGCCCCAGCATTTT. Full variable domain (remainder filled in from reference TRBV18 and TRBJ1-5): NAGVMQNPRHLVRRRGQEARLRCSPMKGHSHVYWYRQLPEEGLKFMVYLQKENIIDESGMPKERFSAEFPKEGPSILRIQQVVRGDSAAYFCASSQGVQGNQPQHFGDGTRLSIL.